This T cell receptor (beta chain) was sequenced for a study of shared clonotypes between healthy human individuals (TCRdb year 2020). Context from the whole study: A couple of women and a few men aged 18 to 49 years were included in the cohort. Per donor, leukapheresis produced somewhere between about 0.94 and 9.5 billion PBMCs. For each donor, three plates each were used for CD4 naive and CD4 memory, two plates were used for CD8 naive, and one plate was used for CD8 memory. To estimate repertoire size and how much clonotype sharing occurs between individuals, the study deeply sequenced the blood TCR repertoires of several healthy adults. To increase sequencing depth and limit assay-specific biases, TCR repertoire library preparation and sequencing were carried out by different laboratories using diverse techniques.

The donors were healthy, HIV-negative adults who had no recently reported acute infections or vaccinations. All donors were Caucasian adults living in Nashville, Tennessee, USA. Magnetic negative selection was used to enrich CD4+ T cells, after which naive cells were positively selected on CD45RA and the negative fraction became the memory subset. Blood was collected by leukapheresis, and PBMCs were isolated by Ficoll-Histopaque density gradient centrifugation and then cryopreserved in liquid nitrogen vapor phase. Analytical flow cytometry was used to check the purity and quantity of every magnetically sorted T cell population. From each sorted fraction, genomic DNA was isolated and quantified by UV absorbance on a Nanodrop 2000c. A word on this clone: Its antigen remains undetermined. No base-level quality is on record; no much larger clone is a single base apart.

The full study reports these points: The genetic and exposure-history diversity represented was limited by the small number of donors. About 5% of naive CD4, 3.5% of naive CD8, approximately 2% of memory CD4, and 0.35% to 0.5% of memory CD8 clonotypes were shared across several donors. Larger estimated clonotype richness was generally found for naive subsets than for memory subsets. Pairwise subsampling indicated that sequencing depth was expected to affect the degree of clonotype sharing among donors. Compared with non-shared clonotypes, clonotypes shared by all four sorted-subset donors had higher generation probabilities. Sampling was limited to blood, and TCR repertoires in tissue likely differ from TCR repertoires in blood. Rarefaction of sorted-subset datasets indicated incomplete sequencing despite the large sequencing depth.

Using the deep immunoSEQ assay, TCR CDR3 regions were amplified from genomic DNA by multiplex PCR. For each cell subset, the extracted genomic DNA was distributed evenly across all wells of several immunoSEQ 96-well plates, and each plate served as one replicate. For sorted subsets, roughly 0.2 ug genomic DNA, equal to about 30,000 T cell genomes, was loaded into each replicate PCR. Purified libraries were quantified with a Qubit 3.0 fluorometer, sized on a Bioanalyzer 2100, and re-quantified with the KAPA Library Quantification kit. Every immunoSEQ 96-well plate was sequenced on a dedicated single-read 150-cycle Illumina NextSeq 550 flow cell. The study's own analysis went as follows. Because the immunoSEQ output included only junctional sequences and no quality scores, the filtering could not be the same as the filtering used for full-length reads. Sequences were annotated with PyIR, a Python wrapper for IgBLAST v1.9, and V/J genes and CDR3 were assigned using IMGT germline references. Reads with weak V/J assignments (E-value above 1e-6), missing CDR3, stop codons, out-of-frame junctions, or ambiguous translated residues were removed. V3J clonotypes were defined as sequences sharing the same inferred V gene, J gene, and CDR3 amino acid sequence. The percentage overlap between two repertoires was calculated by dividing the number of shared unique clonotypes by the size of the smaller repertoire. RTK rarefaction, the Chao1 estimator, and Recon v2.1 estimates of unobserved clonotypes were used to assess repertoire richness. Generation probabilities were computed with OLGA for all TCRbeta clonotypes obtained by the gDNA method from several donors. What TCRdb holds here is the immuneACCESS table cut down to in-frame rearrangements. Part of the clones is not present; checked against another copy, under half of the missing clones reflect an unresolved V gene, and the others are unexplained. The V and J calls and clone size were taken over from that table, and D and trimming were inferred from the DNA. Present in this sample are more than 2 million clones, almost 96% of which were seen just once. The ten most abundant clones make up around 0.13% of the sample.

The sample was naive CD4+ T cells sorted from blood. This specimen's cell subset or site label, per the study, means: CD45RA+ positively selected. This TCR was recovered from a young man in good health.

The DNA sequence is as follows: TGTGCCAGCAGCTTGGTCGGTCCGAGCTCCTACGAGCAGTACTTC. Protein translation: CASSLVGPSSYEQYF. The chain was built from TRBV5-5 and TRBJ2-7; the D gene assignment is ambiguous. From the germline V gene (reference sequence), CDR1 is SGHKS and CDR2 is YYEKEE. The junction shows trimming of 0 bases on V and 0 bases on J, plus 10 bases between the germline ends. The CDR3 measures 15 amino acids from cysteine to phenylalanine. Solely the CDR3 DNA is kept, with 45 bases framed from the first base.